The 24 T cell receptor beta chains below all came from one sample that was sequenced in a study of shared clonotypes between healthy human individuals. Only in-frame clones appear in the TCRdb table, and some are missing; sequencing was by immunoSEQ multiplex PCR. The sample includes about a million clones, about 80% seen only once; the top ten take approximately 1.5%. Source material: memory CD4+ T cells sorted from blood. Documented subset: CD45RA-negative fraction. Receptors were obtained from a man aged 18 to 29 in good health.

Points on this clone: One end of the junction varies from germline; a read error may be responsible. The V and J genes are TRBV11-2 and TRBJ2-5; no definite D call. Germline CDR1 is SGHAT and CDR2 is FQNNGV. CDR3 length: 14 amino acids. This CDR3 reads CASSLDRLGLGEDF. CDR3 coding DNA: TGTGCCAGCAGCTTAGATCGCCTCGGTCTGGGCGAGGACTTC. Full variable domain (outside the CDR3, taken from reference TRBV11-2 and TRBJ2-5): EAGVAQSPRYKIIEKRQSVAFWCNPISGHATLYWYQQILGQGPKLLIQFQNNGVVDDSQLPKDRFSAERLKGVDSTLKIQPAKLEDSAVYLCASSLDRLGLGEDFGPGTRLLVL.

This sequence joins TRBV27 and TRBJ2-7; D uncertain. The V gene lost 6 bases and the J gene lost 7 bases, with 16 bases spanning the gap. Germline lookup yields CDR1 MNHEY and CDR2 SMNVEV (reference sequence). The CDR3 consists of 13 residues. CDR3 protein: CASRPRIPGEQYF. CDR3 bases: TGTGCCAGCAGACCCCGGATACCTGGGGAGCAGTACTTC.

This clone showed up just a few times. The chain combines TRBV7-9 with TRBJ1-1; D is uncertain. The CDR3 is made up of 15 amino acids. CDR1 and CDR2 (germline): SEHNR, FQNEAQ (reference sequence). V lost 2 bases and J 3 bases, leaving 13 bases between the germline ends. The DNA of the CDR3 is TGTGCCAGCAGCTTACCCCTGCAGGACTACACTGAAGCTTTCTTT. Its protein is CASSLPLQDYTEAFF.

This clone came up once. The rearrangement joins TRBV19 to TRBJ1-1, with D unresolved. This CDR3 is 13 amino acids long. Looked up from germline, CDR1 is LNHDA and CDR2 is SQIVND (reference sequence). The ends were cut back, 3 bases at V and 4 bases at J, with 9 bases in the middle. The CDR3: CASSISESTEAFF. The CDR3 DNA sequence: TGTGCCAGTAGTATCTCGGAATCCACTGAAGCTTTCTTT.

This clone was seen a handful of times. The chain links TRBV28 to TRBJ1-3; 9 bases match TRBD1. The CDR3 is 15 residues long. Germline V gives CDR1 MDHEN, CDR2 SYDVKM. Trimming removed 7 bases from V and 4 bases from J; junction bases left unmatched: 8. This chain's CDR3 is CASTNTGGGGNTIYF. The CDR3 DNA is TGTGCCAGCACGAATACAGGGGGCGGCGGAAACACCATATATTTT.

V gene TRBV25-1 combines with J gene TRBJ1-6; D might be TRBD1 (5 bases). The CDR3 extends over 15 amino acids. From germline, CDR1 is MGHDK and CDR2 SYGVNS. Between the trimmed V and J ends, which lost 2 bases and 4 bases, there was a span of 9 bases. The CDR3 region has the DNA TGTGCCAGCAGTGAAGGGGACGGATATAATTCACCCCTCCACTTT. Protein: CASSEGDGYNSPLHF. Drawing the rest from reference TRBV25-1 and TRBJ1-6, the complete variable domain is EADIYQTPRYLVIGTGKKITLECSQTMGHDKMYWYQQDPGMELHLIHYSYGVNSTEKGDLSSESTVSRIRTEHFPLTLESARPSHTSQYLCASSEGDGYNSPLHFGNGTRLTVT.

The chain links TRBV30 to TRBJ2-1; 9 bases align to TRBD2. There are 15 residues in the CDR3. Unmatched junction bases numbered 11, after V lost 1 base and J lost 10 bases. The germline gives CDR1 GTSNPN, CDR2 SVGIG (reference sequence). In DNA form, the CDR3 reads TGTGCCTGGAGTGCCGGGACTAGCAGCTTTGGCGAGCAGTTCTTC. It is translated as CAWSAGTSSFGEQFF.

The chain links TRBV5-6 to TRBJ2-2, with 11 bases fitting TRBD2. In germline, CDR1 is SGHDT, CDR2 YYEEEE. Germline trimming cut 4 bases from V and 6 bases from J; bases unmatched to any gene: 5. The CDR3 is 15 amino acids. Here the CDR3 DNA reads TGTGCCAGCAGCCTACTAGCGGGAGTGGCCGGGGAGCTGTTTTTT. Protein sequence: CASSLLAGVAGELFF.

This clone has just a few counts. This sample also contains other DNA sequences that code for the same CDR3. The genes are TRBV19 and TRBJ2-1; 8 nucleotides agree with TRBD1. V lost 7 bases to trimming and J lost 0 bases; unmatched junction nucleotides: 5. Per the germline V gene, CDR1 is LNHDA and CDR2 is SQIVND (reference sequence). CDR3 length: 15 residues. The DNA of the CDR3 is TGTGCCAGTACCCCGACAGGGGTCTCCTACAATGAGCAGTTCTTC. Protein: CASTPTGVSYNEQFF.

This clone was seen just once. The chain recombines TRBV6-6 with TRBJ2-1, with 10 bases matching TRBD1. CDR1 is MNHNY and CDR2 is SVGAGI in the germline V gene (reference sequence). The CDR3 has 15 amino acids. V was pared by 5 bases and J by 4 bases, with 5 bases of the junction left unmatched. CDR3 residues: CASSRGQGQYNEQFF. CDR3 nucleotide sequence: TGTGCCAGCAGTCGGGGACAGGGGCAATACAATGAGCAGTTCTTC.

CDR3 sequence reads: CASSLEQSRGQAYNEQFF. CDR3 DNA: TGTGCCAGCAGCTTGGAGCAATCGAGGGGACAGGCCTACAATGAGCAGTTCTTC. The V gene is TRBV5-4, the J gene TRBJ2-1; 8 nucleotides agree with TRBD1. Germline V gene lookup returns CDR1 SGHNT and CDR2 YYREEE (reference sequence). Germline trimming cut 0 bases from V and 2 bases from J; bases unmatched to any gene: 10. The CDR3 sequence is 18 residues long.

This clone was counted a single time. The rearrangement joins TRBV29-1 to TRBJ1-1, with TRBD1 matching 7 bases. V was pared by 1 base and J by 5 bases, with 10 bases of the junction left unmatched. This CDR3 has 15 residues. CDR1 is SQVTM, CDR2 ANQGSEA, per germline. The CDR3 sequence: CSVEGGGLVGTEAFF. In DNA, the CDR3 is TGCAGCGTTGAAGGAGGGGGCTTGGTGGGGACTGAAGCTTTCTTT.

CDR3 nucleotide sequence: TGTGCCAGCAGCGTAGCCCACACCGGGGAGCTGTTTTTT. Translating it yields CASSVAHTGELFF. The chain employs TRBV9 and TRBJ2-2; unclear D gene. The CDR3 sequence is 13 residues long. Germline-derived CDR1 and CDR2 are SGDLS and YYNGEE. V lost 0 bases and J 3 bases, leaving 3 bases between the germline ends.

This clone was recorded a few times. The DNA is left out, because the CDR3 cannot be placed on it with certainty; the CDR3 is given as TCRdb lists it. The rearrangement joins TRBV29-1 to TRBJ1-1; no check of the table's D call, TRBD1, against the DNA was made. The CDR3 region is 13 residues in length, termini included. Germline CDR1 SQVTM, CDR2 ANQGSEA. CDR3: CSAEAPVAAGSIF.

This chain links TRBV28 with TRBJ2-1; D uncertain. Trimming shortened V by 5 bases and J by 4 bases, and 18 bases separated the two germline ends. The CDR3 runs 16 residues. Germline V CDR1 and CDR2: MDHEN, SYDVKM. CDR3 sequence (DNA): TGTGCCAGCAGTCCGAACCCCACGAGACGGTACAATGAGCAGTTCTTC. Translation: CASSPNPTRRYNEQFF. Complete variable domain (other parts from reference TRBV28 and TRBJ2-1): DVKVTQSSRYLVKRTGEKVFLECVQDMDHENMFWYRQDPGLGLRLIYFSYDVKMKEKGDIPEGYSVSREKKERFSLILESASTNQTSMYLCASSPNPTRRYNEQFFGPGTRLTVL.

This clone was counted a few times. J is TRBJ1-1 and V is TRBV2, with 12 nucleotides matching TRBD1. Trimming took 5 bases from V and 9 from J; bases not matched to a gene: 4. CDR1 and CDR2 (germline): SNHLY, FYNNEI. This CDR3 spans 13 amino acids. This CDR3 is CASSMGQGAQAFF. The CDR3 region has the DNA TGTGCCAGCAGTATGGGACAGGGGGCGCAAGCTTTCTTT.

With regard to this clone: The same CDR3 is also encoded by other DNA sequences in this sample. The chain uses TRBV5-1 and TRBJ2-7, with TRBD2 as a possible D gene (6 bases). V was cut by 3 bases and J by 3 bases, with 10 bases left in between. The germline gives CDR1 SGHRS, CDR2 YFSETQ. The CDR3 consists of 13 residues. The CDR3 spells CASSSSGDYEQYF. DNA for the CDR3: TGCGCCAGCAGCTCGTCGGGGGACTACGAGCAGTACTTC.

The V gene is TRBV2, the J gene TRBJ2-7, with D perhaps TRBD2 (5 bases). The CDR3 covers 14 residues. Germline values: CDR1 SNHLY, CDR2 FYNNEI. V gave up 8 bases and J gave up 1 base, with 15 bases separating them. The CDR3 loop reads CASGGSYLSYEQYF. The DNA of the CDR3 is TGTGCCAGCGGTGGGAGTTATTTATCCTACGAGCAGTACTTC.

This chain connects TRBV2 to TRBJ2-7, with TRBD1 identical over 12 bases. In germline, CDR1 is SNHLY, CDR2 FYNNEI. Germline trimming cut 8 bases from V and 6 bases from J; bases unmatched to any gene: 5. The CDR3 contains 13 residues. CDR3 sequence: CASEGQGAIEQYF. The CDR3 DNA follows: TGTGCCAGCGAGGGACAGGGGGCTATCGAGCAGTACTTC. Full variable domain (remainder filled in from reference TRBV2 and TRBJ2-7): EPEVTQTPSHQVTQMGQEVILRCVPISNHLYFYWYRQILGQKVEFLVSFYNNEISEKSEIFDDQFSVERPDGSNFTLKIRSTKLEDSAMYFCASEGQGAIEQYFGPGTRLTVT.

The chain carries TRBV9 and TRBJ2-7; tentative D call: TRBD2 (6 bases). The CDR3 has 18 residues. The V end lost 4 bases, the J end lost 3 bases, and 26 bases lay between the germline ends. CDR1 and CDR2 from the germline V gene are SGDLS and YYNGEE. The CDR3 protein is CASSPGTGVLFGHYEQYF. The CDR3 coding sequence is TGTGCCAGCAGCCCCGGGACGGGGGTACTCTTCGGACACTACGAGCAGTACTTC.

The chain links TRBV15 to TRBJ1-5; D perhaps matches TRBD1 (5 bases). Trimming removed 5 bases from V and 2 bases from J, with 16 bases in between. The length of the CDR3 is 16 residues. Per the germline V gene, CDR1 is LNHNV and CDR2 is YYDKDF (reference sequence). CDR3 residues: CATSPWRGEGNQPQHF. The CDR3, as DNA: TGTGCCACCAGCCCTTGGAGGGGAGAAGGCAATCAGCCCCAGCATTTT.

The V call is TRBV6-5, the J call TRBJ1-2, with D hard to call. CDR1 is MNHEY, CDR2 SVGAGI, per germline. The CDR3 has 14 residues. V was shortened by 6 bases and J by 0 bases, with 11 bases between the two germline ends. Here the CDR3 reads CASRPLGANYGYTF. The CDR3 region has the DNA TGTGCCAGCAGGCCCCTCGGGGCTAACTATGGCTACACCTTC.

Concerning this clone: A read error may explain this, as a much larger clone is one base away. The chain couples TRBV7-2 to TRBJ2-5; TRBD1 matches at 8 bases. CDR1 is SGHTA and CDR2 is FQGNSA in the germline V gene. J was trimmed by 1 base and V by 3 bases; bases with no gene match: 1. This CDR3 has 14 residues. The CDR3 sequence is CASSLDRAQETQYF. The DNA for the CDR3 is TGTGCCAGCAGCTTGGACAGGGCCCAAGAGACCCAGTACTTC.

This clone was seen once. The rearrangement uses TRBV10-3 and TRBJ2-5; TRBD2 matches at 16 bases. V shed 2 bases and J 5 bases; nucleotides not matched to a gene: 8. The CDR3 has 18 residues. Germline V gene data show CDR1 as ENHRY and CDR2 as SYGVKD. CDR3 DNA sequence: TGTGCCATCAGTGAGCCCATCGGGACTAGCGGGAGGGATGAGACCCAGTACTTC. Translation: CAISEPIGTSGRDETQYF.